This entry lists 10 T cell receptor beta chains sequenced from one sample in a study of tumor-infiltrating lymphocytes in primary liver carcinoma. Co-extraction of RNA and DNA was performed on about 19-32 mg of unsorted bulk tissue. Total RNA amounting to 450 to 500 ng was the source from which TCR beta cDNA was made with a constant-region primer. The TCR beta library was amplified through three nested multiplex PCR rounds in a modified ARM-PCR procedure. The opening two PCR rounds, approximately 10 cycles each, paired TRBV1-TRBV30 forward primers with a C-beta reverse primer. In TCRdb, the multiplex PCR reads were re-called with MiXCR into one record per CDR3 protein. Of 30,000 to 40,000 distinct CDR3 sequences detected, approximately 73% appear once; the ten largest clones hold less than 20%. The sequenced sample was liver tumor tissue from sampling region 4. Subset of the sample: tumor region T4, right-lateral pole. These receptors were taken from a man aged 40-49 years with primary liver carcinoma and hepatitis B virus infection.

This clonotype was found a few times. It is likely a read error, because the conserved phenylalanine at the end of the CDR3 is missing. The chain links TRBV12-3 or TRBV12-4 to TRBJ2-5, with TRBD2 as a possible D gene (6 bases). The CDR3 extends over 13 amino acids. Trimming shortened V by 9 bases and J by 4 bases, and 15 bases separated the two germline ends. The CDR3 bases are TGTGCCAGTAGCCGAGGCGGGACAGAGACCCAGTACCTC. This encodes CASSRGGTETQYL.

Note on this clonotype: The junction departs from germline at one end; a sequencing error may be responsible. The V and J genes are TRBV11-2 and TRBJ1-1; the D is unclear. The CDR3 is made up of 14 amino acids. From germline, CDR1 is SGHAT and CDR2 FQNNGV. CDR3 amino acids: CTSSPLWPNTGAFF. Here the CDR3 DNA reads TGTACCAGCAGCCCCCTCTGGCCTAACACTGGAGCTTTCTTT. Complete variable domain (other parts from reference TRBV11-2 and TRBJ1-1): EAGVAQSPRYKIIEKRQSVAFWCNPISGHATLYWYQQILGQGPKLLIQFQNNGVVDDSQLPKDRFSAERLKGVDSTLKIQPAKLEDSAVYLCTSSPLWPNTGAFFGQGTRLTVV.

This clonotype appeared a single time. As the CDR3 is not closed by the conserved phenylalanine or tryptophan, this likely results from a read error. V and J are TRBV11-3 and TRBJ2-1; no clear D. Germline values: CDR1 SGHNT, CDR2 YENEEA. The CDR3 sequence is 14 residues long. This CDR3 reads CTSSLGVSNNEQFI. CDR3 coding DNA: TGTACAAGCAGCTTAGGCGTCTCGAACAATGAGCAGTTCATC.

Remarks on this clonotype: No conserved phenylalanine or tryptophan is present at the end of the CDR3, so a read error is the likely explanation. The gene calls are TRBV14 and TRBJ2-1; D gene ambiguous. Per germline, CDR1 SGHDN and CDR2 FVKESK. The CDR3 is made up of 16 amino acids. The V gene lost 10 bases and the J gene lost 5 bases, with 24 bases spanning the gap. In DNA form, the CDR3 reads TGTGCCAACAGAGCCGTAGCCGGATGGGTAAACAATGAGCAGTTCGTC. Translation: CANRAVAGWVNNEQFV.

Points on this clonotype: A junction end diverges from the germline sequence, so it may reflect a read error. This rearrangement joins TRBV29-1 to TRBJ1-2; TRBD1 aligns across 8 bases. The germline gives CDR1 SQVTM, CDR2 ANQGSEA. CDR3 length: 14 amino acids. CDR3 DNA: TGCAGCGGCTTGATTCAGGGGGCAAACTATGACTACACCTTT. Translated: CSGLIQGANYDYTF.

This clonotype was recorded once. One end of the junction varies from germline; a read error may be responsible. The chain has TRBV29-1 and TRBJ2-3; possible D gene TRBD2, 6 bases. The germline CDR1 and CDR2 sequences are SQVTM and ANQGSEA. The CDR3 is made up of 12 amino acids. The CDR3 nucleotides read TGCAGGGCGGGGTTTAAGGGAGATGCGCAGTTTTTT. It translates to CRAGFKGDAQFF.

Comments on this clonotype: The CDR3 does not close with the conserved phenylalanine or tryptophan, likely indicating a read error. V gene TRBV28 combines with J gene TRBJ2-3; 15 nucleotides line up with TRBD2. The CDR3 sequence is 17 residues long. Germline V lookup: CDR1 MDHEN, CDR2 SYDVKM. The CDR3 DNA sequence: TGTGCCTGCAGTTCCGGGACTAGCGGGAGGTATTCAGATACGCAGTATTAT. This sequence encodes CACSSGTSGRYSDTQYY.

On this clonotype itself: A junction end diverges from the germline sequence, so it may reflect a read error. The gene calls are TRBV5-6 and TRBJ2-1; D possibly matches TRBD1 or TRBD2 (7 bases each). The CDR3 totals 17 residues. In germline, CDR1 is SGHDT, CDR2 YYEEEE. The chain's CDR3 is CAISSDLQGRGYKEQFF. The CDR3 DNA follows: TGTGCCATCAGCTCAGATCTACAGGGGCGGGGGTACAAAGAGCAGTTCTTC.

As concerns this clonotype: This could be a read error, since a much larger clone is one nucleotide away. The CDR3 DNA is TGTGCCAGCAGCCCCTTAACGGGAATGTACAATGAGCAGTTCTTC. The encoded protein is CASSPLTGMYNEQFF. This chain links TRBV11-1 with TRBJ2-1; possibly TRBD2 for D (5 bases). V shed 5 bases and J shed 4 bases, with 15 bases lying between them. Germline-derived CDR1 and CDR2 are SGHAT and FQDESV (reference sequence). This CDR3 is 15 amino acids long.

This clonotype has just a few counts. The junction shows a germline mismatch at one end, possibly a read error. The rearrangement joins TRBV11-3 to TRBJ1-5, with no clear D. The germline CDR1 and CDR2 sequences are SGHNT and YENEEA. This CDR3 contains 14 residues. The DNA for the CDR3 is TGTGCCAGCAGTGACGGCTATAGCAGTCAGCTCCAGCATTTT. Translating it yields CASSDGYSSQLQHF.